What follows describes a single T cell receptor (beta chain). The germline V gene has CDR1 MNHEY and CDR2 SVGAGI. The ends were cut back, 2 bases at V and 4 bases at J, with 11 bases in the middle. This CDR3 has 14 amino acids. PCR was performed using 60 Vbeta and 13 Jbeta primers. Libraries were prepared by immunoSEQ multiplex PCR; TCRdb keeps only in-frame clonotypes and omits some of them. The table lists approximately 79,000 clones, 78% of them singletons. The entry originates in a study of cytomegalovirus exposure and HLA in healthy donors. The sequence derives from a male donor in good health and CMV-seropositive. Sequencing was carried out using PBMCs. The rearrangement links TRBV6-5 to TRBJ1-2; tentative D call: TRBD1 (5 bases). DNA of the CDR3: TGTGCCAGCAGTTACGGTCCCAGGGTCTATGGCTACACCTTC. Protein: CASSYGPRVYGYTF.